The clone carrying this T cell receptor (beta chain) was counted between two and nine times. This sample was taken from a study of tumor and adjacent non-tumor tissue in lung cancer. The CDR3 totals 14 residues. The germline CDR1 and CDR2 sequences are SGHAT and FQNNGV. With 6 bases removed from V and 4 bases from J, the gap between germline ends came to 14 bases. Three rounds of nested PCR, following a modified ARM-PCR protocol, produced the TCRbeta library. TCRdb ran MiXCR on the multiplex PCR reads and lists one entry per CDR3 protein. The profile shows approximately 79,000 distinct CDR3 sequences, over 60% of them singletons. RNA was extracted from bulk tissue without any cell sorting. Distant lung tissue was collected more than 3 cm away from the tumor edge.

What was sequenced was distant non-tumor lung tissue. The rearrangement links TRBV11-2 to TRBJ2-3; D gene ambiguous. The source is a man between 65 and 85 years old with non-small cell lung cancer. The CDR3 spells CASSLHGFSDTQYF. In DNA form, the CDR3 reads TGTGCCAGCAGTTTACATGGGTTCTCAGATACGCAGTATTTT.